Below are 26 T cell receptor beta chains sequenced from a single sample in a study of T cell responses to AZD1222 COVID-19 vaccine. TCRdb's table, derived via immunoSEQ multiplex PCR, lists solely in-frame clones and lacks some. The table shows 100,000 to 150,000 clones, with 75% to 90% occurring only once. The specimen comprised peripheral blood, sampled on day 0 of AZD1222 vaccination. The source is an adult in good health.

The chain employs TRBV9 and TRBJ1-2, with 7 nucleotides matching TRBD1. V lost 3 bases and J lost 6; bases outside the gene matches: 8. CDR3 size: 14 residues. The V gene's germline CDR1 is SGDLS and CDR2 YYNGEE. The CDR3 loop is CASSARGRVDGYTF. The CDR3, as DNA: TGTGCCAGCAGCGCTAGGGGGCGCGTAGATGGCTACACCTTC.

In this sample, this clone turned up a few times. This sample also contains other DNA sequences that code for the same CDR3. The chain carries TRBV6-4 and TRBJ1-5; D is unclear. The CDR3 is made up of 15 amino acids. The V gene lost 6 bases and the J gene lost 1 base, with 13 bases spanning the gap. The germline V gene has CDR1 MRHNA and CDR2 SNTAGT. CDR3 sequence (DNA): TGTGCCAGCAGCCCCCAGAAGGGAAGCAATCAGCCCCAGCATTTT. Its protein product is CASSPQKGSNQPQHF.

The V and J genes are TRBV3-1 (or the pseudogene TRBV3-2) and TRBJ2-3; 9 bases fit TRBD2. The CDR3 has 16 amino acids. V lost 3 bases, J lost 3 bases, and 7 bases stayed unmatched. Germline V gene data show CDR1 as LGHDT and CDR2 as YNNKEL (reference sequence). As DNA, the CDR3 is TGTGCCAGCAGCCATGAAGCGGGGGGACGGACAGATACGCAGTATTTT. Residues: CASSHEAGGRTDTQYF.

This clone was counted only a few times. The V and J genes are TRBV28 and TRBJ1-2; tentatively, D is TRBD1 (6 bases). CDR3 length: 12 amino acids. V gave up 5 bases and J gave up 7 bases, with 11 bases separating them. Looked up from germline, CDR1 is MDHEN and CDR2 is SYDVKM. The CDR3 bases are TGTGCCAGCAGTCTGACAGGAGGTGGCTACACCTTC. Encoded protein: CASSLTGGGYTF.

The rearrangement joins TRBV27 to TRBJ2-2; D unresolved. Per the germline V gene, CDR1 is MNHEY and CDR2 is SMNVEV (reference sequence). V was pared by 7 bases and J by 5 bases, with 11 bases between. The CDR3 is 13 residues long. This CDR3 is CASTASRTGELFF. The CDR3 nucleotides are TGTGCCAGCACAGCCTCTAGAACCGGGGAGCTGTTTTTT.

The CDR3 loop reads CASSYLAGNIYGYTF. The CDR3 DNA follows: TGTGCCAGCAGTTACTTGGCCGGGAACATCTATGGCTACACCTTC. The chain has TRBV6-5 and TRBJ1-2; no firm D call. The CDR3 totals 15 residues. Looked up from germline, CDR1 is MNHEY and CDR2 is SVGAGI. V was clipped by 1 base and J by 4 bases, with 13 bases between them.

V gene TRBV6-5 combines with J gene TRBJ2-3; 11 bases are shared with TRBD2. Trimming cost V 5 bases and J 2 bases; bases outside gene matches: 3. The CDR3 runs to 15 residues. Germline-derived CDR1 and CDR2 are MNHEY and SVGAGI. CDR3 residues: CASSLAGGYTDTQYF. The DNA of the CDR3 is TGTGCCAGCAGTCTAGCGGGGGGATACACAGATACGCAGTATTTT.

The rearrangement links TRBV7-9 to TRBJ2-2; the D gene is possibly TRBD2 (5 bases). Germline V gene lookup returns CDR1 SEHNR and CDR2 FQNEAQ (reference sequence). Trimming removed 8 bases at V and 5 bases at J, with 9 bases between. The CDR3 runs to 12 residues. The DNA for the CDR3 is TGTGCCAGCTACTCGGGGACCGGGGAGCTGTTTTTT. Translated, it gives CASYSGTGELFF.

This chain connects TRBV9 to TRBJ1-3; no clear D gene. The CDR3 length is 16 residues. From germline, CDR1 is SGDLS and CDR2 YYNGEE. Trimming removed 0 bases at V and 4 bases at J, with 14 bases between. CDR3 region: CASSVVGEVSGNTIYF. The CDR3 DNA reads as TGTGCCAGCAGCGTAGTCGGGGAAGTATCCGGAAACACCATATATTTT. Supplemented by reference TRBV9 and TRBJ1-3, the full variable domain reads DSGVTQTPKHLITATGQRVTLRCSPRSGDLSVYWYQQSLDQGLQFLIQYYNGEERAKGNILERFSAQQFPDLHSELNLSSLELGDSALYFCASSVVGEVSGNTIYFGEGSWLTVV.

The chain carries TRBV10-1 and TRBJ1-1, with D possibly matching TRBD1 (6 bases). V shed 0 bases and J shed 6 bases, with 14 bases lying between them. The CDR3 length is 15 residues. The germline V gene has CDR1 WNHNN and CDR2 SYGVQD (reference sequence). The CDR3 region is CASSESRGRGAEAFF. For the CDR3, the DNA is TGCGCCAGCAGTGAGTCGCGGGGGCGAGGGGCTGAAGCTTTCTTT.

The rearrangement links TRBV14 to TRBJ1-2; D remains ambiguous. Trimming stripped 0 bases from V and 8 bases from J, with 10 bases between. This CDR3 spans 13 amino acids. Germline-derived CDR1 and CDR2 are SGHDN and FVKESK. CDR3 protein: CASSQDLNGGYTF. In DNA, the CDR3 is TGTGCCAGCAGCCAAGATCTAAACGGCGGCTACACCTTC.

The chain joins TRBV30 to TRBJ1-4, with 7 bases fitting TRBD1. J was trimmed by 5 bases and V by 8 bases; bases with no gene match: 11. The CDR3 loop spans 14 amino acids. Germline lookup yields CDR1 GTSNPN and CDR2 SVGIG (reference sequence). CDR3 in amino acids: CAATQGIINEKLFF. CDR3 DNA sequence: TGTGCCGCGACACAGGGGATTATAAATGAAAAACTGTTTTTT.

V usage is TRBV15 and J usage is TRBJ1-2, with unresolved D. The germline V gene encodes CDR1 LNHNV and CDR2 YYDKDF (reference sequence). This CDR3 comprises 15 residues. V was clipped by 2 bases and J by 5 bases, with 15 bases between them. This CDR3 reads CATSRSPDVKYGYTF. DNA for the CDR3: TGTGCCACCAGCAGATCGCCCGACGTTAAGTATGGCTACACCTTC.

The V gene is TRBV5-1, the J gene TRBJ2-3, with 9 bases fitting TRBD1. The CDR3 consists of 14 residues. Germline loops: CDR1 SGHRS, CDR2 YFSETQ. V shed 4 bases and J 5 bases; nucleotides not matched to a gene: 5. Here the CDR3 reads CASSGDRARDTQYF. The CDR3 region has the DNA TGCGCCAGCAGCGGGGACAGGGCGCGAGATACGCAGTATTTT.

This sequence joins TRBV30 and TRBJ2-7, with TRBD2 matching over 8 bases. The CDR3 runs 12 residues. CDR1 GTSNPN and CDR2 SVGIG come from the germline V gene (reference sequence). V was clipped by 4 bases and J by 5 bases; unmatched bases: 4. The chain's CDR3 is CAWKRELHEQYF. The DNA for the CDR3 is TGTGCCTGGAAGCGGGAGTTGCACGAGCAGTACTTC.

The genes are TRBV27 and TRBJ2-3; unclear D gene. The CDR3 runs 13 residues. Trimming left V 10 bases short and J 4 bases short, with 15 bases between. In germline, CDR1 is MNHEY, CDR2 SMNVEV (reference sequence). DNA for the CDR3: TGTGCCACCTCCAGGCAGGTCCCAGATACGCAGTATTTT. It translates to CATSRQVPDTQYF.

This rearrangement joins TRBV19 to TRBJ2-3; tentative D call: TRBD2 (5 bases). The V gene lost 7 bases and the J gene lost 3 bases, with 20 bases spanning the gap. Looked up from germline, CDR1 is LNHDA and CDR2 is SQIVND (reference sequence). The CDR3 extends over 16 amino acids. The DNA of the CDR3 is TGTGCCAGTAAGGAGATTGGACGGACTTATACAGATACGCAGTATTTT. It specifies CASKEIGRTYTDTQYF.

This clone was seen a handful of times. J is TRBJ2-4 and V is TRBV7-3; D is undetermined. The CDR3 extends over 11 amino acids. Looked up from germline, CDR1 is SGHTA and CDR2 is FQGTGA. Between the trimmed V and J ends, which lost 5 bases and 5 bases, there was a span of 4 bases. The CDR3 protein is CASSPQNIQYF. The CDR3 nucleotides read TGTGCCAGCAGCCCCCAAAACATTCAGTACTTC.

V usage is TRBV5-8 and J usage is TRBJ1-5; perhaps TRBD1 as D (6 bases). Germline-derived CDR1 and CDR2 are SGHTS and YDEGEE. Trimming stripped 3 bases from V and 7 bases from J, with 11 bases between. The CDR3 contains 13 residues. The CDR3 nucleotides read TGTGCCAGCAGCTACAGGGATTTCCAGCCCCAGCATTTT. Amino acids: CASSYRDFQPQHF.

This clone has only one observation. The chain employs TRBV30 and TRBJ1-1, with 12 bases fitting TRBD1. The V gene's germline CDR1 is GTSNPN and CDR2 SVGIG (reference sequence). This CDR3 comprises 15 residues. The ends lost 5 bases at V and 5 bases at J; junction bases unmatched: 9. The CDR3, as DNA: TGTGCCTGGGTGGGACAGGGGGCGCAGGGGACTGAAGCTTTCTTT. Protein product: CAWVGQGAQGTEAFF.

This clone has just one count. The CDR3 DNA sequence: TGTGCCTGGAGTGTACCTGGGGGCAGATCCTATGGCTACACCTTC. This codes for CAWSVPGGRSYGYTF. The J gene is TRBJ1-2, the V gene TRBV30, with D possibly being TRBD1 (6 bases). The CDR3 has 15 amino acids. Trimming left V 0 bases short and J 4 bases short, with 15 bases between. Per germline, CDR1 GTSNPN and CDR2 SVGIG (reference sequence).

This clone was detected a few times. The chain joins TRBV6-5 to TRBJ1-5, with D possibly TRBD1 on 5 matching bases. Trimming removed 5 bases at V and 6 bases at J, with 17 bases between. The CDR3 has 15 amino acids. CDR1 and CDR2 from the germline V gene are MNHEY and SVGAGI. The CDR3 region has the DNA TGTGCCAGCAGTACCGGGTCGAGAGGGGTTCAGCCCCAGCATTTT. Its translation is CASSTGSRGVQPQHF.

The chain employs TRBV18 and TRBJ1-1; TRBD1 aligns across 9 bases. This CDR3 region has 15 residues. Unmatched junction bases numbered 2, after V lost 1 base and J lost 2 bases. Germline V CDR1 and CDR2: KGHSH, LQKENI. The CDR3 DNA reads as TGTGCCAGCTCACCACAGGGACAGGGAAACACTGAAGCTTTCTTT. Its translation is CASSPQGQGNTEAFF.

This chain links TRBV7-9 with TRBJ1-4; 8 bases match TRBD1. The ends lost 7 bases at V and 11 bases at J; junction bases unmatched: 9. Germline V gene lookup returns CDR1 SEHNR and CDR2 FQNEAQ (reference sequence). The CDR3 is 13 amino acids. CDR3 bases: TGTGCCAGCAATTTCAAGGACAGGGCTAAACTGTTTTTT. Its translation is CASNFKDRAKLFF.

The V call is TRBV7-9, the J call TRBJ1-2, with D perhaps TRBD1 (6 bases). The germline V and J ends were trimmed by 1 base and 7 bases, with 16 bases remaining between them. Germline lookup yields CDR1 SEHNR and CDR2 FQNEAQ (reference sequence). This CDR3 is 15 amino acids long. DNA of the CDR3: TGTGCCAGCAGCTTAGGGACAGACTATACTTCTGGCTACACCTTC. Translating it yields CASSLGTDYTSGYTF.

The V call is TRBV11-2, the J call TRBJ2-7, with D hard to call. CDR1 and CDR2 (germline): SGHAT, FQNNGV. This CDR3 has 14 amino acids. The V and J ends lost 5 bases and 2 bases respectively, with 13 bases between them. CDR3 amino acids: CASSTVRSTYEQYF. Written as DNA, the CDR3 is TGTGCCAGCAGCACCGTCAGGAGCACCTACGAGCAGTACTTC.